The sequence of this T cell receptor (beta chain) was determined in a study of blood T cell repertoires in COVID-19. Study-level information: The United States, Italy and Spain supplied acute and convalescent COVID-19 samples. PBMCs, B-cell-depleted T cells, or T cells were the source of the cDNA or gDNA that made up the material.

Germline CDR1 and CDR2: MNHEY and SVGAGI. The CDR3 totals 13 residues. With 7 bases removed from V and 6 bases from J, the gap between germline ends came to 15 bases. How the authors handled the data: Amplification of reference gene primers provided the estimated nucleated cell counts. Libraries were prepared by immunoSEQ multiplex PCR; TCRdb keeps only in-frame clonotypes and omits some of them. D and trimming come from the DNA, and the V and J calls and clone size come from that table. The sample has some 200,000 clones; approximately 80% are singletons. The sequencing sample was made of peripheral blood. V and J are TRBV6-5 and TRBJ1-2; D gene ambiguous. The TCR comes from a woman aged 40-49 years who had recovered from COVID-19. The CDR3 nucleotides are TGTGCCAGCACCGCGCCTACAGCCCATGGCTACACCTTC. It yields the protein CASTAPTAHGYTF.